Detailed here is one T cell receptor (beta chain). This specimen belongs to a study of cytotoxic CD8 clonotypes in ibrutinib-treated CLL. Whole-study context: Responses: roughly 24 partial, 2 complete; after median about 68 months, roughly 15 stayed remitted, roughly 12 progressed.

Genomic DNA in a quantity of around 2 micrograms was derived from cryopreserved PBMCs for TCR beta libraries. Method: immunoSEQ multiplex PCR; TCRdb's copy keeps in-frame clones and lacks some. The profile shows over 9,000 clones, 79% of them singletons. The origin of this receptor is a human donor with chronic lymphocytic leukemia. Sequenced here: PBMCs, sampled at disease progression, from a patient treated with ibrutinib.

The DNA of the CDR3 is TGTGCCAGCAGCAAAGGACCTGGCAATCAGCCCCAGCATTTT. Residues: CASSKGPGNQPQHF. The genes are TRBV21-1 and TRBJ1-5. TRBV21-1 is a listed pseudogene. This CDR3 spans 14 amino acids.